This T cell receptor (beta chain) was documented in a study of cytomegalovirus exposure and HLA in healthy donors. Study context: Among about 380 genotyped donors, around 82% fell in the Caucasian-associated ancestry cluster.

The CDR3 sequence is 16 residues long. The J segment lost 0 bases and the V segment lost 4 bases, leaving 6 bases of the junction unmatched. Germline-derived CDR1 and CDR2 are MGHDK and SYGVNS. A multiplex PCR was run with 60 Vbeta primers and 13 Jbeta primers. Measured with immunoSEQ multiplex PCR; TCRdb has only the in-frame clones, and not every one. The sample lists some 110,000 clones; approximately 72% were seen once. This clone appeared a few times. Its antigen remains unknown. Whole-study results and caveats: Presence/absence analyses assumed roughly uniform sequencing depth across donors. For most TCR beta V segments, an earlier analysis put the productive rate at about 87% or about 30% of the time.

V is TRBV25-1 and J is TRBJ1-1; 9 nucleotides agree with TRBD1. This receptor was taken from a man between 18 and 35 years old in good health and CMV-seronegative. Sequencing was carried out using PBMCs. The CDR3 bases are TGTGCCAGCAGTGGTTACAGGGGGCTGTTGAACACTGAAGCTTTCTTT. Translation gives CASSGYRGLLNTEAFF.